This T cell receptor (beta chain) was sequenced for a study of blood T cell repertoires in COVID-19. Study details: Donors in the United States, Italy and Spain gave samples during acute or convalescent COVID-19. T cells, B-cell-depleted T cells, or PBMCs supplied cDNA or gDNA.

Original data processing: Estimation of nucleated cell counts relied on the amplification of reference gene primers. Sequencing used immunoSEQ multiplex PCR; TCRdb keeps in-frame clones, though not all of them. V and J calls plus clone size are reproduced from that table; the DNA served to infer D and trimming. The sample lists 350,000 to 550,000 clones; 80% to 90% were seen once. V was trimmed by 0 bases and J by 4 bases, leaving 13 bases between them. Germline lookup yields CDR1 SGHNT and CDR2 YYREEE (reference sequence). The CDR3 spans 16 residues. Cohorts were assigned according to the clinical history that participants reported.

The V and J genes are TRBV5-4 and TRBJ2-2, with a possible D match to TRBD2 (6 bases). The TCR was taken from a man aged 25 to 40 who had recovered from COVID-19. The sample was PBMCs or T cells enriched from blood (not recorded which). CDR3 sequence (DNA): TGTGCCAGCAGCTTGGGGACTCGGAGGGGCACCGGGGAGCTGTTTTTT. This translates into CASSLGTRRGTGELFF.